This passage covers 14 T cell receptor beta chains from one sample sequenced in a study of cytomegalovirus exposure and HLA in healthy donors (dated by TCRdb to 2015 to 2018). Library generation was performed with the immunoSEQ multiplex PCR assay. The multiplex PCR relied on a mix of 60 forward primers for TCR Vbeta segments and 13 reverse primers for TCR Jbeta segments. The immuneACCESS repertoire file appears here via TCRdb, limited to in-frame rearrangements. These files lack a portion of the clones; in checked studies, under half of the deficit traces to unresolved V genes, and the cause of the others is not known. Here the sample has 150,000 to 200,000 clones; about 75% occur a single time. The ten biggest clones cover roughly 4.5% of the sample. Sequenced sample: PBMCs. These TCRs come from a man aged 18 to 35 in good health and CMV-seropositive.

CDR3 loop: CASSARQGANTEAFF. The CDR3 coding sequence is TGCGCCAGCAGCGCCCGACAGGGGGCGAACACTGAAGCTTTCTTT. The V and J genes are TRBV4-1 and TRBJ1-1; 10 nucleotides line up with TRBD1. CDR3 length: 15 amino acids. CDR1 and CDR2 (germline): MGHRA, YSYEKL. V was clipped by 5 bases and J by 1 base; unmatched bases: 4.

There are a few counts of this clone. The chain employs TRBV10-1 and TRBJ2-3; D is uncertain. The CDR3 runs to 16 residues. Per germline, CDR1 WNHNN and CDR2 SYGVQD (reference sequence). Trimming pared 2 bases from V and 0 bases from J, leaving 12 bases between. CDR3 DNA: TGCGCCAGCAGTGAGACGACTTACTCTAGCACAGATACGCAGTATTTT. Translating gives CASSETTYSSTDTQYF.

V and J are TRBV7-2 and TRBJ1-4, with TRBD1 identical over 7 bases. The CDR3 loop spans 15 amino acids. Unmatched junction bases numbered 5, after V lost 5 bases and J lost 2 bases. The germline CDR1 and CDR2 sequences are SGHTA and FQGNSA. The CDR3 region has the DNA TGTGCCAGCAGCCCCCAACAGGGGACTAATGAAAAACTGTTTTTT. Its translation is CASSPQQGTNEKLFF.

This clone was counted a single time. This rearrangement joins TRBV7-2 to TRBJ2-1, with 14 positions matching TRBD2. CDR3 length: 17 amino acids. Looked up from germline, CDR1 is SGHTA and CDR2 is FQGNSA. Germline trimming cut 4 bases from V and 6 bases from J; bases unmatched to any gene: 8. The CDR3 DNA is TGTGCCAGCAGCTCATCGCCCGGACTAGCGGGAGGCAATGAGCAGTTCTTC. This gives the protein CASSSSPGLAGGNEQFF.

A single count supports this clone. The chain links TRBV7-2 to TRBJ2-3, with D maybe TRBD2 (5 bases). This CDR3 region has 13 residues. CDR1 is SGHTA, CDR2 FQGNSA, per germline. V was pared by 3 bases and J by 5 bases, with 9 bases between. In nucleotides, the CDR3 is TGTGCCAGCAGCTTGGATGGACTAGATACGCAGTATTTT. Translated: CASSLDGLDTQYF.

The table lists this clone with a few counts. V usage is TRBV13 and J usage is TRBJ2-5; 12 nucleotides agree with TRBD2. The CDR3 is made up of 17 amino acids. The trim removed 0 bases at V and 4 bases at J, leaving 6 bases unmatched. Germline CDR1 is PRHDT and CDR2 is FYEKMQ (reference sequence). The CDR3 protein is CASSLGPPSGGVETQYF. The CDR3 DNA follows: TGTGCCAGCAGCTTAGGGCCCCCTAGCGGGGGGGTAGAGACCCAGTACTTC.

The chain is built from TRBV5-1 and TRBJ1-2; possible D gene TRBD1, 5 bases. V lost 0 bases and J 6 bases, leaving 15 bases between the germline ends. Germline V CDR1 and CDR2: SGHRS, YFSETQ. CDR3 length equals 15 residues. CDR3 amino acids: CASSLAGAQAHGYTF. The CDR3 DNA reads as TGCGCCAGCAGCTTGGCCGGAGCACAGGCCCATGGCTACACCTTC.

V gene TRBV29-1 combines with J gene TRBJ1-5, with 10 bases matching TRBD1. This CDR3 contains 13 residues. Germline V gives CDR1 SQVTM, CDR2 ANQGSEA. V lost 6 bases, J lost 4 bases, and 3 bases stayed unmatched. CDR3 sequence: CSVPGQGNQPQHF. CDR3 DNA: TGCAGCGTACCGGGACAGGGGAATCAGCCCCAGCATTTT.

The chain recombines TRBV5-1 with TRBJ1-2; D call uncertain. The V gene's germline CDR1 is SGHRS and CDR2 YFSETQ. Trimming removed 1 base at V and 1 base at J, with 11 bases between. This CDR3 spans 15 amino acids. The CDR3, as DNA: TGCGCCAGCAGCTTGTTGGGCAGAGATAACTATGGCTACACCTTC. Its translation: CASSLLGRDNYGYTF. Together with reference TRBV5-1 and TRBJ1-2, the CDR3 gives the full variable domain: KAGVTQTPRYLIKTRGQQVTLSCSPISGHRSVSWYQQTPGQGLQFLFEYFSETQRNKGNFPGRFSGRQFSNSRSEMNVSTLELGDSALYLCASSLLGRDNYGYTFGSGTRLTVV.

V is TRBV5-4 and J is TRBJ1-2; D ambiguous. V lost 3 bases, J lost 8 bases, and 14 bases lay in between. Germline loops: CDR1 SGHNT, CDR2 YYREEE (reference sequence). The CDR3 contains 13 residues. CDR3 sequence: CASSYIGAKGYTF. The CDR3 DNA sequence: TGTGCCAGCAGCTATATCGGTGCTAAGGGCTACACCTTC.

The rearrangement joins TRBV10-3 to TRBJ1-3, with 7 bases identical to TRBD1. The CDR3 consists of 16 residues. V was pared by 4 bases and J by 0 bases, with 6 bases of the junction left unmatched. Germline values: CDR1 ENHRY, CDR2 SYGVKD. This CDR3 is CAISAGQAASGNTIYF. The CDR3 coding sequence is TGTGCCATCAGTGCCGGACAGGCGGCCTCTGGAAACACCATATATTTT.

The chain links TRBV5-4 to TRBJ2-7, with 8 bases matching TRBD2. Germline CDR1 and CDR2: SGHNT and YYREEE (reference sequence). V lost 3 bases, J lost 6 bases, and 5 bases stayed unmatched. CDR3 size: 13 residues. CDR3 DNA: TGTGCCAGCAGCTCAGCGGGAGTCGTCGAGCAGTACGTC. It codes for CASSSAGVVEQYV.

CDR3: CASSSQENIQYF. CDR3 nucleotide sequence: TGTGCCAGCAGCTCCCAGGAAAACATTCAGTACTTC. This sequence joins TRBV11-3 and TRBJ2-4, with no clear D. Germline loops: CDR1 SGHNT, CDR2 YENEEA. V shed 4 bases and J shed 5 bases, with 6 bases lying between them. This CDR3 is 12 amino acids long. The full variable domain, its missing parts supplied by reference TRBV11-3 and TRBJ2-4, is EAGVVQSPRYKIIEKKQPVAFWCNPISGHNTLYWYLQNLGQGPELLIRYENEEAVDDSQLPKDRFSAERLKGVDSTLKIQPAELGDSAVYLCASSSQENIQYFGAGTRLSVL.

This clone has a single count. The CDR3 reads CASSLAPSGGSYNEQFF. The CDR3 coding sequence is TGTGCCAGCAGCTTAGCCCCTAGCGGTGGCTCCTACAATGAGCAGTTCTTC. The chain is built from TRBV7-8 and TRBJ2-1; TRBD2 matches at 7 bases. This CDR3 is built from 17 residues. V lost 0 bases to trimming and J lost 0 bases; unmatched junction nucleotides: 5. In germline, CDR1 is SGHVS, CDR2 FQNEAQ.